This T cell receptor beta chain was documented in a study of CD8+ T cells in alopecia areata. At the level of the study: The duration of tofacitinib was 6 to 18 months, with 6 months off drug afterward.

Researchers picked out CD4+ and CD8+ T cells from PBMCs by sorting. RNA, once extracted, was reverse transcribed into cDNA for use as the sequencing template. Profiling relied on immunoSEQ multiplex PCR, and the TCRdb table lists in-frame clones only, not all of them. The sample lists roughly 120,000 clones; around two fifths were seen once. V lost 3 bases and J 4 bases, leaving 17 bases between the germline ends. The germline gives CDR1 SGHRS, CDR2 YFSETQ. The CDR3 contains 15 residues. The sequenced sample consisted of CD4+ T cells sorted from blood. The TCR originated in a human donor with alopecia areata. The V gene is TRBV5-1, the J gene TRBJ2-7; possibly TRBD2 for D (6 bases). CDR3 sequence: CASSWSGTGAYEQYF. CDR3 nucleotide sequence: TGCGCCAGCAGCTGGTCCGGGACTGGCGCATACGAGCAGTACTTC. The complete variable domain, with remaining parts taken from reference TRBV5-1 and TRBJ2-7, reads KAGVTQTPRYLIKTRGQQVTLSCSPISGHRSVSWYQQTPGQGLQFLFEYFSETQRNKGNFPGRFSGRQFSNSRSEMNVSTLELGDSALYLCASSWSGTGAYEQYFGPGTRLTVT.